This T cell receptor (beta chain) was sequenced for a study of cytomegalovirus exposure and HLA in healthy donors. The donors belonged to the roughly 120-subject validation cohort, separate from the roughly 650-subject first cohort. Generated by immunoSEQ multiplex PCR, the TCRdb table keeps only in-frame clones and is missing some. The sample consists of about 130,000 clones, roughly 95% of them appearing once. Findings and limits, study-wide: TCR sequences were mostly rare, though some public TCRs occurred in many donors. In vitro confirmation showed a few CMV-associated chains to be CMV antigen specific.

Trimming took 7 bases from V and 3 from J; bases not matched to a gene: 5. Germline-derived CDR1 and CDR2 are MGHDK and SYGVNS. There are 14 residues in the CDR3. Note on this clone: Its antigen is still unknown.

This sequence was found in a young man in good health and CMV-seronegative. The chain carries TRBV25-1 and TRBJ2-3; 9 bases map to TRBD2. The sequencing input was PBMCs. The CDR3 protein is CASTFSGRTDTQYF. CDR3 nucleotide sequence: TGTGCCAGCACCTTTAGCGGGAGAACAGATACGCAGTATTTT.